Below, 25 T cell receptor beta chains from the same sample are listed, as sequenced in a study of early T cells in non-severe SARS-CoV-2 infection (dated by TCRdb to the early 2020s). The method behind the library was 5' RACE. The data were produced on a NextSeq 500. Using fastp at Q25 and MiXCR, TCRdb reprocessed the public reads and kept productive beta chains. Each CDR3 protein appears once, grouped with its most common genes and DNA. The sample table records 50,000 or so distinct CDR3 sequences; approximately 13% of these occur just once. The ten largest account for about a tenth of the sample. Sequencing input: whole blood. All receptors derive from an adult who was a healthcare worker with PCR-confirmed SARS-CoV-2 infection or an uninfected control (not recorded which).

The J gene is TRBJ2-7, the V gene TRBV28; D is tentatively TRBD1 or TRBD2 (5 bases each). Germline loops: CDR1 MDHEN, CDR2 SYDVKM. CDR3 length: 16 residues. V was pared by 3 bases and J by 3 bases, with 18 bases between. CDR3 nucleotides: TGTGCCAGCAGTTTCGGGACGATGTGGGGGTACTACGAGCAGTACTTC. Amino acids: CASSFGTMWGYYEQYF.

This clonotype was counted many times. V and J are TRBV29-1 and TRBJ2-3, with a weak D call TRBD1 (6 bases). The CDR3 runs 12 residues. Trimming left V 4 bases short and J 3 bases short, with 8 bases between. The V gene's germline CDR1 is SQVTM and CDR2 ANQGSEA. The CDR3 region is CSVGQATDTQYF. In nucleotides, the CDR3 is TGCAGCGTTGGACAGGCAACAGATACGCAGTATTTT.

The genes are TRBV29-1 and TRBJ2-7; a possible D gene is TRBD2 (6 bases). The CDR3 consists of 12 residues. The V end lost 6 bases, the J end lost 4 bases, and 13 bases lay between the germline ends. Per germline, CDR1 SQVTM and CDR2 ANQGSEA. The CDR3 nucleotides read TGCAGCGTGTTGGGACTGGGGTACGAGCAGTACTTC. It codes for CSVLGLGYEQYF.

This rearrangement joins TRBV20-1 to TRBJ2-7; 7 nucleotides align to TRBD2. Germline assignment: CDR1 DFQATT and CDR2 SNEGSKA (reference sequence). The V gene end was trimmed by 4 bases and the J gene end by 5 bases; junction bases not matched to a gene: 14. CDR3 length equals 15 residues. The CDR3 region has the DNA TGCAGTGCTACCCCTACCGCGGGGGAGGAGGACGAGCAGTACTTC. Protein sequence: CSATPTAGEEDEQYF.

This clonotype was detected only a few times. The chain has TRBV15 and TRBJ1-1; D not resolved. The V gene lost 0 bases and the J gene lost 0 bases, with 11 bases spanning the gap. This CDR3 comprises 16 residues. CDR1 is LNHNV, CDR2 YYDKDF, per germline (reference sequence). CDR3 coding DNA: TGTGCCACCAGCAGAGATCTGGCAGCTATGAACACTGAAGCTTTCTTT. Encoded protein: CATSRDLAAMNTEAFF.

This clonotype has a count of ten or more. The chain links TRBV18 to TRBJ2-7, with D hard to call. Germline V gene data show CDR1 as KGHSH and CDR2 as LQKENI. V was shortened by 3 bases and J by 6 bases, with 15 bases between the two germline ends. The CDR3 is made up of 14 amino acids. The CDR3 coding sequence is TGTGCCAGCTCACCTTTCCGGACCTGGGGCGAGCAGTACTTC. Protein: CASSPFRTWGEQYF.

This clonotype was found a few times. This chain links TRBV5-1 with TRBJ1-6; weak D call: TRBD1 (5 bases). There are 16 residues in the CDR3. The V and J ends lost 1 base and 8 bases respectively, with 16 bases between them. CDR1 is SGHRS and CDR2 is YFSETQ in the germline V gene. The CDR3 sequence is CASSLSGSRAYSPLHF. CDR3 DNA sequence: TGCGCCAGCAGCTTGTCGGGGTCCAGGGCATATTCACCCCTCCACTTT.

This clonotype has at least ten counts. CDR3 DNA sequence: TGTGCCAGCAGCTCTCTAGGGACAGCCACAGATACGCAGTATTTT. This translates into CASSSLGTATDTQYF. The genes are TRBV21-1 and TRBJ2-3; the table gives TRBD1 as D, unverified against the DNA. TRBV21-1 is a pseudogene locus. This CDR3 region has 15 residues.

The chain combines TRBV16 with TRBJ1-1; 10 bases line up with TRBD1. The CDR3 is made up of 14 amino acids. V lost 4 bases, J lost 6 bases, and 5 bases stayed unmatched. Germline CDR1 KGHSY, CDR2 FQNENV. The CDR3 region has the DNA TGTGCCAGCAGCCGAGACAGGGGGCTAGCTGAAGCTTTCTTT. Protein product: CASSRDRGLAEAFF.

This clonotype was seen repeatedly, ten times or more. The rearrangement links TRBV4-1 to TRBJ1-5; the D is unclear. The V gene lost 0 bases and the J gene lost 6 bases, with 6 bases spanning the gap. CDR3 length: 13 amino acids. Germline V gene data show CDR1 as MGHRA and CDR2 as YSYEKL. CDR3: CASSQDRVQPQHF. The CDR3, as DNA: TGCGCCAGCAGCCAAGATAGGGTTCAGCCCCAGCATTTT.

This clonotype was seen repeatedly, ten times or more. The chain couples TRBV12-3 or TRBV12-4 to TRBJ2-2; tentative D call: TRBD1 (6 bases). Trimming stripped 5 bases from V and 1 base from J, with 14 bases between. The CDR3 is 16 residues long. Here the CDR3 DNA reads TGTGCCAGCAGTCCGATCGGGACACTGAACACCGGGGAGCTGTTTTTT. This translates into CASSPIGTLNTGELFF.

This clonotype has a count of ten or more. J is TRBJ2-7 and V is TRBV5-1, with 8 bases matching TRBD1. The J segment lost 1 base and the V segment lost 3 bases, leaving 3 bases of the junction unmatched. CDR1 SGHRS and CDR2 YFSETQ come from the germline V gene. The length of the CDR3 is 14 residues. The CDR3 region has the DNA TGCGCCAGCAGCTCCCGACAGGGGTCCTACGAGCAGTACTTC. Translation: CASSSRQGSYEQYF.

The chain joins TRBV20-1 to TRBJ1-1; TRBD1 agrees at 8 bases. This CDR3 has 12 residues. Germline CDR1 DFQATT, CDR2 SNEGSKA (reference sequence). V was pared by 5 bases and J by 8 bases, with 7 bases of the junction left unmatched. This CDR3 reads CSAPDRGQEAFF. The CDR3 region has the DNA TGCAGTGCTCCTGACAGGGGACAAGAAGCTTTCTTT.

In this sample, this clonotype turned up a few times. This sequence joins TRBV2 and TRBJ2-1; TRBD2 agrees at 7 bases. V shed 8 bases, J shed 8 bases, and the junction held 12 bases outside the gene matches. In germline, CDR1 is SNHLY, CDR2 FYNNEI. There are 14 residues in the CDR3. CDR3 region: CASPQIRGRDEQFF. The CDR3 DNA is TGTGCCAGCCCTCAGATAAGAGGGAGGGATGAGCAGTTCTTC.

About this clonotype: A read error is possible here, since a much larger clone lies one base away. The chain employs TRBV18 and TRBJ1-1; a weak D match, TRBD1 (5 bases). Germline lookup yields CDR1 KGHSH and CDR2 LQKENI. CDR3 length: 14 amino acids. The CDR3, as DNA: TGTGCCAGCTCCGGGCCGATTAGAGGGACTGAAGCTTACTTT. It yields the protein CASSGPIRGTEAYF.

This clonotype was picked up a small number of times. The chain is built from TRBV20-1 and TRBJ1-4; 9 nucleotides match TRBD1. The CDR3 has 16 residues. With V trimmed by 6 bases and J by 0 bases, 8 bases remained unmatched. Germline values: CDR1 DFQATT, CDR2 SNEGSKA (reference sequence). This CDR3 reads CSAADRGMATNEKLFF. In DNA, the CDR3 is TGCAGTGCCGCGGACAGGGGCATGGCAACTAATGAAAAACTGTTTTTT.

This clonotype came up many times. V is TRBV6-6 and J is TRBJ1-1; no reliable D call. Germline CDR1 and CDR2: MNHNY and SVGAGI (reference sequence). V lost 5 bases and J 0 bases, leaving 10 bases between the germline ends. The CDR3 length is 14 residues. The CDR3 loop reads CASSEQRMNTEAFF. In DNA form, the CDR3 reads TGTGCCAGCAGTGAGCAACGGATGAACACTGAAGCTTTCTTT.

In this sample, this clonotype turned up once. This chain uses TRBV7-9 with TRBJ1-1; D is uncertain. Germline V lookup: CDR1 SEHNR, CDR2 FQNEAQ (reference sequence). Trimming removed 11 bases at V and 0 bases at J, with 25 bases between. This CDR3 has 17 amino acids. CDR3 nucleotide sequence: TGTGCCCAGGAGCTTAGCTCATATCCAGGCCTGAACACTGAAGCTTTCTTT. As protein: CAQELSSYPGLNTEAFF.

This clonotype occurred many times. The chain employs TRBV19 and TRBJ1-2; D might be TRBD1 (5 bases). The ends were cut back, 3 bases at V and 4 bases at J, with 24 bases in the middle. Per the germline V gene, CDR1 is LNHDA and CDR2 is SQIVND (reference sequence). There are 18 residues in the CDR3. CDR3 protein: CASSISPRANHIAYGYTF. Written as DNA, the CDR3 is TGTGCCAGTAGTATTTCGCCCAGGGCGAACCACATCGCCTATGGCTACACCTTC.

The sample holds many counts of this clonotype. This chain connects TRBV4-2 to TRBJ1-1, with D possibly matching TRBD1 (6 bases). Germline V gene data show CDR1 as LGHNA and CDR2 as YNFKEQ. The V end was cut by 2 bases, the J end by 4 bases, with 17 bases between. The CDR3 is 16 amino acids. CDR3 sequence (DNA): TGTGCCAGCAGCCAACGCCTGGGCGGGGGCACCACTGAAGCTTTCTTT. It encodes CASSQRLGGGTTEAFF.

This clonotype appeared many times. V is TRBV7-9 and J is TRBJ1-5; D is ambiguous. The germline gives CDR1 SEHNR, CDR2 FQNEAQ (reference sequence). V dropped 1 base and J dropped 0 bases, with 7 bases sitting between them. The CDR3 has 15 amino acids. CDR3 in amino acids: CASSLVGGSNQPQHF. CDR3 DNA: TGTGCCAGCAGCTTAGTTGGTGGTAGCAATCAGCCCCAGCATTTT.

The chain uses TRBV7-2 and TRBJ2-5, with 9 positions matching TRBD1. Germline V CDR1 and CDR2: SGHTA, FQGNSA. Trimming cost V 1 base and J 12 bases; bases outside gene matches: 6. The CDR3 is 13 residues long. The chain's CDR3 is CASSLEGQGTKYF. DNA for the CDR3: TGTGCCAGCAGCTTAGAAGGACAGGGGACGAAGTACTTC.

This clonotype was counted at least ten times. The chain combines TRBV6-5 with TRBJ2-5; D could derive from TRBD1 or TRBD2 (6 bases each). The CDR3 consists of 15 residues. V was shortened by 2 bases and J by 3 bases, with 13 bases between the two germline ends. Per germline, CDR1 MNHEY and CDR2 SVGAGI. CDR3 bases: TGTGCCAGCAGTTACGTCAGGGGAGGAAAAGAGACCCAGTACTTC. It encodes CASSYVRGGKETQYF.

This sequence joins TRBV9 and TRBJ2-3, with D possibly matching TRBD1 (5 bases). With 2 bases removed from V and 4 bases from J, the gap between germline ends came to 8 bases. CDR3 size: 13 residues. Germline loops: CDR1 SGDLS, CDR2 YYNGEE. The CDR3 sequence: CASSVQGADTQYF. The CDR3 DNA is TGTGCCAGCAGCGTCCAGGGCGCAGATACGCAGTATTTT.

The table lists this clonotype with many counts. The rearrangement joins TRBV5-1 to TRBJ1-2, with D unresolved. CDR3 length: 13 residues. Germline CDR1 SGHRS, CDR2 YFSETQ. V was pared by 0 bases and J by 6 bases, with 9 bases between. CDR3 loop: CASSLAYKNGYTF. The CDR3 bases are TGCGCCAGCAGCTTGGCCTATAAGAATGGCTACACCTTC. Supplemented by reference TRBV5-1 and TRBJ1-2, the full variable domain reads KAGVTQTPRYLIKTRGQQVTLSCSPISGHRSVSWYQQTPGQGLQFLFEYFSETQRNKGNFPGRFSGRQFSNSRSEMNVSTLELGDSALYLCASSLAYKNGYTFGSGTRLTVV.